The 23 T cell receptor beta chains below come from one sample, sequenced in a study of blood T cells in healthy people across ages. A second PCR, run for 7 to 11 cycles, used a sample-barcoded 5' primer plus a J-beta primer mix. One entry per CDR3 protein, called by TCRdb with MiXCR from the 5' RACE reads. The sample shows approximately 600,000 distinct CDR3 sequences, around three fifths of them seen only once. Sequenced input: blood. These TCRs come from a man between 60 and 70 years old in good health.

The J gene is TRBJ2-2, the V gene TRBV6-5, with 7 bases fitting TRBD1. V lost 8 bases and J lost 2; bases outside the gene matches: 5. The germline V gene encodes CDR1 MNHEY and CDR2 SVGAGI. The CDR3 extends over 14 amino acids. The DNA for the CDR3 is TGTGCCAGCGGTAGGGGGCTTAACACCGGGGAGCTGTTTTTT. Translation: CASGRGLNTGELFF.

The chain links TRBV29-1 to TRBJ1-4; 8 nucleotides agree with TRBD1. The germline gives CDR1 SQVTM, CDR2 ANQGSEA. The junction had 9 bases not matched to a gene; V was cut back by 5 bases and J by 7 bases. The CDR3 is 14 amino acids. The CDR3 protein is CSVTGGGSGEKLFF. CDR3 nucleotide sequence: TGCAGCGTTACAGGGGGGGGATCGGGTGAAAAACTGTTTTTT.

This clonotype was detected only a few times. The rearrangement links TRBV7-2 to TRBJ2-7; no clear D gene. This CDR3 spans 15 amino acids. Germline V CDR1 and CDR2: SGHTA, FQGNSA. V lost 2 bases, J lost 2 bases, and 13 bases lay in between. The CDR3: CASSLWAYSTYEQYF. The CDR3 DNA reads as TGTGCCAGCAGCTTATGGGCATACAGTACCTACGAGCAGTACTTC.

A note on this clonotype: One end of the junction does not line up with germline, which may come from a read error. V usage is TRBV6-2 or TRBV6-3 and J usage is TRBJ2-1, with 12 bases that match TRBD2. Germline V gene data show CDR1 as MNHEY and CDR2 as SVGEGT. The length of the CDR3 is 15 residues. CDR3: CASSRGLAGHNEQFF. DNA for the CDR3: TGTGCCAGCAGTCGAGGACTAGCGGGGCACAACGAGCAGTTCTTC.

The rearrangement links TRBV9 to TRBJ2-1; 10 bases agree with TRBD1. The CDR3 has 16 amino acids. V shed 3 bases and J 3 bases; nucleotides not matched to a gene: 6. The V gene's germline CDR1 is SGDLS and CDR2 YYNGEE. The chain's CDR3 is CASSAGTGAYYNEQFF. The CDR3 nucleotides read TGTGCCAGCAGCGCCGGGACAGGGGCCTACTACAATGAGCAGTTCTTC.

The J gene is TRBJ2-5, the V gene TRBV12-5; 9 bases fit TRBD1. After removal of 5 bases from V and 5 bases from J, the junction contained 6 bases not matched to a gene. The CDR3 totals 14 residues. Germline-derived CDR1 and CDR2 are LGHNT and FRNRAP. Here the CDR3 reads CASGATGGFETQYF. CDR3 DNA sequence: TGTGCTAGTGGTGCCACAGGGGGCTTTGAGACCCAGTACTTC.

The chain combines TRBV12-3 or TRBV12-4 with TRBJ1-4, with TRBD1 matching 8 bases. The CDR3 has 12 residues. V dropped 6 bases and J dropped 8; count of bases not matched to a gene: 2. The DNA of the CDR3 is TGTGCCAGCAGCCGGGACAGGGAAAAACTGTTTTTT. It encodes CASSRDREKLFF.

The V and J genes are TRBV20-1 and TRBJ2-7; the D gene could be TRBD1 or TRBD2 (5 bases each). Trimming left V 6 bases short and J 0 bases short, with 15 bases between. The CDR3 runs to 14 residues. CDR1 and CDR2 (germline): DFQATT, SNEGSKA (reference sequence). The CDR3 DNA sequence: TGCAGTGCCCGGGACCGCTGGAGCTCCTACGAGCAGTACTTC. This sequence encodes CSARDRWSSYEQYF.

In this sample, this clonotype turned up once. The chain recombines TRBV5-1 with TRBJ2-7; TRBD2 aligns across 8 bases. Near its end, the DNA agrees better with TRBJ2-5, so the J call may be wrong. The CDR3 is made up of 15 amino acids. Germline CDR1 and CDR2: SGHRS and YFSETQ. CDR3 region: CASSLVGGGIETQYF. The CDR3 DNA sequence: TGCGCCAGCAGCTTGGTAGGCGGGGGGATAGAGACCCAGTACTTC.

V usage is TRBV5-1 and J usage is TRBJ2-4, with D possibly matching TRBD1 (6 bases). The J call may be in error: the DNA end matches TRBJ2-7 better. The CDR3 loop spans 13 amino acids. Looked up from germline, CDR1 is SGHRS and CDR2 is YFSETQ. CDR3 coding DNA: TGCGCCAGCAGCAACAGGGTAGGGGGCGAGCAGTACTTC. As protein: CASSNRVGGEQYF.

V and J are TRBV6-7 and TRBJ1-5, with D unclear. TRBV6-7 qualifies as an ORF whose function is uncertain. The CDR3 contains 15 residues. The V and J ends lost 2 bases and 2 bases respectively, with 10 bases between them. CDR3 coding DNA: TGTGCCAGCAGTTACCCGGCGGCTTGCAATCAGCCCCAGCATTTT. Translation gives CASSYPAACNQPQHF.

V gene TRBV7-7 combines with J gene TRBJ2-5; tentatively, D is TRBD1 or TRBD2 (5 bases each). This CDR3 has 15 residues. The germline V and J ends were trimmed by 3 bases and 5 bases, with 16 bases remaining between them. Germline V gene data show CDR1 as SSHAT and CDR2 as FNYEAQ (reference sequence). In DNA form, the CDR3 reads TGTGCCAGCAGCTTGAGGGGAACCGACGGGGAGACCCAGTACTTC. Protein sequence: CASSLRGTDGETQYF.

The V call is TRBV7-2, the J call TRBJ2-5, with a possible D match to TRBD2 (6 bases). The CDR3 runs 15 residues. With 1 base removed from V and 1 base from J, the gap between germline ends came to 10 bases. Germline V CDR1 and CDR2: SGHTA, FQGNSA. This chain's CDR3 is CASSLGRGPQETQYF. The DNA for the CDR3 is TGTGCCAGCAGCTTAGGGCGGGGCCCCCAAGAGACCCAGTACTTC.

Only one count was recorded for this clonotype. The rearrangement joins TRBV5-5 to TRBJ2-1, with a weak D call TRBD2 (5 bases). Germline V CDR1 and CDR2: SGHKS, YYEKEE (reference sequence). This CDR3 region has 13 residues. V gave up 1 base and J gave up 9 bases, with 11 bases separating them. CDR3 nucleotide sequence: TGTGCCAGCAGCTTGCGGGGTGGGTTTGAGCAGTTCTTC. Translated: CASSLRGGFEQFF.

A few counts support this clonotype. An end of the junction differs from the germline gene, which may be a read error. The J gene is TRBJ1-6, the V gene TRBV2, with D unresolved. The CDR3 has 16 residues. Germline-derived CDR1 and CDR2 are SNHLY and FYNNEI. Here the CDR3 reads CASSELSSSHNSPLHF. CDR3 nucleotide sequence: TGTGCCAGCAGTGAATTGAGTAGCTCCCATAATTCACCCCTCCACTTT. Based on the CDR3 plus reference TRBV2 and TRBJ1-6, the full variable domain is EPEVTQTPSHQVTQMGQEVILRCVPISNHLYFYWYRQILGQKVEFLVSFYNNEISEKSEIFDDQFSVERPDGSNFTLKIRSTKLEDSAMYFCASSELSSSHNSPLHFGNGTRLTVT.

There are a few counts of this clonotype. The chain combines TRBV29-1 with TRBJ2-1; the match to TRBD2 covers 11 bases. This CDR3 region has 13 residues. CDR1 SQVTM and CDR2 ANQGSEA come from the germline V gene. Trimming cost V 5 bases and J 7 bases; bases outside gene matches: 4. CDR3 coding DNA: TGCAGCGTTAGCCCTAGCGGGGGGAATGAGCAGTTCTTC. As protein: CSVSPSGGNEQFF.

The CDR3 sequence: CASSWSGLLADTQYF. The CDR3 nucleotides read TGTGCCAGCAGTTGGTCAGGGCTCCTTGCAGATACGCAGTATTTT. This sequence joins TRBV6-5 and TRBJ2-3, with D possibly TRBD1 on 5 matching bases. In germline, CDR1 is MNHEY, CDR2 SVGAGI. V was pared by 4 bases and J by 4 bases, with 15 bases between. CDR3 length equals 15 residues.

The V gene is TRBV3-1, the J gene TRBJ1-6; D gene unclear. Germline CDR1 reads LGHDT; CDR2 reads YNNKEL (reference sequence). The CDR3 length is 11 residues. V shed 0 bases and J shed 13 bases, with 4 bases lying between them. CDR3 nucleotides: TGTGCCAGCAGCCAAGATGGCCCCCTCCACTTT. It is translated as CASSQDGPLHF.

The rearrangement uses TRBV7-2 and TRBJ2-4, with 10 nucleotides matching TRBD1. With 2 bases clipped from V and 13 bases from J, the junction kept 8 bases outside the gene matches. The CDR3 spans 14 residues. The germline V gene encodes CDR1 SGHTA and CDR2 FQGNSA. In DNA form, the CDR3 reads TGTGCCAGCAGCTTAATGGGACAGGGGAGGGAGCAGTACTTC. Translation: CASSLMGQGREQYF.

CDR3 amino acids: CASIFSGTSPYEQYF. The CDR3 bases are TGTGCCAGTATTTTTTCAGGGACTAGCCCCTACGAGCAGTACTTC. This chain connects TRBV19 to TRBJ2-7; the match to TRBD2 covers 9 bases. CDR1 is LNHDA, CDR2 SQIVND, per germline (reference sequence). Trimming cost V 7 bases and J 2 bases; bases outside gene matches: 9. The length of the CDR3 is 15 residues.

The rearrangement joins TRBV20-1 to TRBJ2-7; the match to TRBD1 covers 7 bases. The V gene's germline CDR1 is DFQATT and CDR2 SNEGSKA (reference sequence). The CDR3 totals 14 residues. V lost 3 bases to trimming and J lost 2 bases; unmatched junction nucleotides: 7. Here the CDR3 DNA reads TGCAGTGCTAGGAAGGACAGGTCCCCCTACGAGCAGTACTTC. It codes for CSARKDRSPYEQYF.

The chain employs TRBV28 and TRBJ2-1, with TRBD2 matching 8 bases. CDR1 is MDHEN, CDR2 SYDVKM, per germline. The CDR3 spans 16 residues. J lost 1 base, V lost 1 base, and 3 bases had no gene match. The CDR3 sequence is CASSLSASGSYNEQFF. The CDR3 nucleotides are TGTGCCAGCAGTTTATCCGCTAGCGGGTCCTACAATGAGCAGTTCTTC.

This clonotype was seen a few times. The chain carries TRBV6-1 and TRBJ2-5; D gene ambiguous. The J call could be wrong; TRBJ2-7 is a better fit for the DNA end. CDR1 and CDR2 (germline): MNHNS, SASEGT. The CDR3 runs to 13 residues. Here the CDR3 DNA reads TGTGCCAGCAGTGTCGGCAAGCGTTACGAGCAGTACTTC. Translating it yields CASSVGKRYEQYF.